This note documents a single TCR beta chain sequence. These data come from a study of T cells after yellow fever vaccination. Via MiXCR, TCRdb re-called the 5' RACE reads, giving one row per CDR3 protein. The data contain more than 300,000 distinct CDR3 sequences, roughly 10% of them singletons. Germline CDR1 reads SGHNT; CDR2 reads YYREEE (reference sequence). Deletions cut 0 bases from V and 10 bases from J, with 14 bases between. There are 15 residues in the CDR3. The genes are TRBV5-4 and TRBJ1-6; D is perhaps TRBD1 (5 bases). The source was CD4+ T cells sorted from PBMCs, collected 45 days after the yellow fever booster vaccination. The clonotype comes from a young man who received the YFV17D yellow fever vaccine. CDR3 in amino acids: CASSLALTGGSPLHF. The CDR3 DNA reads as TGTGCCAGCAGCTTGGCCCTCACAGGAGGGTCACCCCTCCACTTT.